Each of the 28 T cell receptor beta chains below was sequenced from the same sample in a study of T cells in Graves' hyperthyroidism and ophthalmopathy. Using RNA transcripts as the source, TCR beta CDR3 regions were amplified. HTBI primers drove first-round RT-PCR of the TCR CDR3. MiXCR, applied by TCRdb to the multiplex PCR reads, yields one record per CDR3 protein. Seen here are 460,000 or so distinct CDR3 sequences, around 14% observed once, and the top ten hold 15% to 20%. Sample: blood. The receptors originated from a woman aged 18-35 years with Graves' hyperthyroidism.

In this sample, this clonotype turned up a few times. The genes are TRBV13 and TRBJ1-6; TRBD1 is a possible D gene (5 bases). Trimming stripped 6 bases from V and 5 bases from J, with 14 bases between. Per the germline V gene, CDR1 is PRHDT and CDR2 is FYEKMQ (reference sequence). This CDR3 has 15 residues. CDR3 amino acids: CASRRMGVDNSPLHF. CDR3 coding DNA: TGTGCCAGCAGGCGCATGGGGGTGGATAATTCACCCCTCCACTTT.

This clonotype was seen more than once but under ten times. The V and J genes are TRBV19 and TRBJ2-4, with TRBD2 matching over 10 bases. This CDR3 is 16 amino acids long. Trimming took 10 bases from V and 3 from J; bases not matched to a gene: 12. Germline CDR1 and CDR2: LNHDA and SQIVND (reference sequence). The CDR3 region is CATEGIAGGGKNIQYF. The CDR3 region has the DNA TGTGCCACCGAGGGAATAGCGGGAGGAGGCAAAAACATTCAGTACTTC.

This chain joins TRBV7-9 and TRBJ1-5; D is unclear. V shed 1 base and J shed 10 bases, with 8 bases lying between them. Germline CDR1 and CDR2: SEHNR and FQNEAQ (reference sequence). The CDR3 loop spans 12 amino acids. DNA for the CDR3: TGTGCCAGCAGCTTAGGGCGCTCACCCCAGCATTTT. Translated: CASSLGRSPQHF. The full variable domain, its missing parts supplied by reference TRBV7-9 and TRBJ1-5, is DTGVSQNPRHKITKRGQNVTFRCDPISEHNRLYWYRQTLGQGPEFLTYFQNEAQLEKSRLLSDRFSAERPKGSFSTLEIQRTEQGDSAMYLCASSLGRSPQHFGDGTRLSIL.

This clonotype was recorded at least ten times. This chain joins TRBV7-2 and TRBJ1-1; TRBD1 is a possible D gene (5 bases). The CDR3 is 14 amino acids. Trimming cost V 5 bases and J 6 bases, with 16 bases left between them. The germline V gene encodes CDR1 SGHTA and CDR2 FQGNSA. The CDR3 DNA reads as TGTGCCAGCAGCACTTCCGGGGCCTGGGCTGAAGCTTTCTTT. Its translation: CASSTSGAWAEAFF.

There are many counts of this clonotype. V and J are TRBV5-1 and TRBJ2-3; 12 bases align to TRBD2. In germline, CDR1 is SGHRS, CDR2 YFSETQ. V dropped 1 base and J dropped 4; count of bases not matched to a gene: 4. The CDR3 is 16 amino acids. CDR3 region: CASSLTLAGGPDTQYF. CDR3 nucleotide sequence: TGCGCCAGCAGCTTGACACTAGCGGGAGGCCCAGATACGCAGTATTTT.

This clonotype was counted many times. The V and J genes are TRBV11-1 and TRBJ1-1, with 8 positions matching TRBD1. The germline V gene has CDR1 SGHAT and CDR2 FQDESV (reference sequence). CDR3 length equals 16 residues. Trimming took 5 bases from V and 2 from J; bases not matched to a gene: 10. The CDR3 DNA sequence: TGTGCCAGCAGCCGAGCCGGACAGGGAATAAACACTGAAGCTTTCTTT. Translation: CASSRAGQGINTEAFF. Looking up the rest from reference TRBV11-1 and TRBJ1-1 gives the full variable domain: EAEVAQSPRYKITEKSQAVAFWCDPISGHATLYWYRQILGQGPELLVQFQDESVVDDSQLPKDRFSAERLKGVDSTLKIQPAELGDSAMYLCASSRAGQGINTEAFFGQGTRLTVV.

Ten or more counts support this clonotype. This sequence joins TRBV20-1 and TRBJ1-1; weak D call: TRBD1 (5 bases). CDR3 length: 15 amino acids. Germline V gene data show CDR1 as DFQATT and CDR2 as SNEGSKA (reference sequence). V dropped 6 bases and J dropped 3 bases, with 20 bases sitting between them. The DNA of the CDR3 is TGCAGTGCCACTAACTTTCAGGGAGGGGACACTGAAGCTTTCTTT. Translated: CSATNFQGGDTEAFF.

There are many counts of this clonotype. This chain links TRBV30 with TRBJ2-1; tentative D call: TRBD2 (5 bases). Trimming shortened V by 3 bases and J by 1 base, and 10 bases separated the two germline ends. This CDR3 spans 14 amino acids. Germline CDR1 GTSNPN, CDR2 SVGIG (reference sequence). CDR3 in amino acids: CAWSGAVSYNEQFF. The DNA for the CDR3 is TGTGCCTGGAGCGGAGCGGTATCCTACAATGAGCAGTTCTTC.

This clonotype was observed at least ten times. The CDR3 reads CASSSSSGTRKDTQYF. Written as DNA, the CDR3 is TGTGCCAGCAGTTCCTCTAGCGGGACACGAAAGGATACGCAGTATTTT. V usage is TRBV27 and J usage is TRBJ2-3; the match to TRBD2 covers 9 bases. After removal of 4 bases from V and 6 bases from J, the junction contained 11 bases not matched to a gene. The CDR3 runs to 16 residues. Germline CDR1 and CDR2: MNHEY and SMNVEV (reference sequence).

This clonotype was seen many times. The V and J genes are TRBV10-2 and TRBJ2-1; no definite D call. The germline CDR1 and CDR2 sequences are WSHSY and SAAADI. V was trimmed by 3 bases and J by 6 bases, leaving 18 bases between them. The CDR3 is 16 amino acids. CDR3 protein: CASSETLVVSVNEQFF. The CDR3, as DNA: TGCGCCAGCAGTGAAACTCTAGTTGTTTCTGTCAATGAGCAGTTCTTC.

V gene TRBV6-1 combines with J gene TRBJ1-5, with D possibly matching TRBD1 (6 bases). The CDR3 has 14 amino acids. The germline V gene has CDR1 MNHNS and CDR2 SASEGT. V shed 2 bases and J shed 6 bases, with 11 bases lying between them. CDR3 sequence reads: CASSEYRESQPQHF. CDR3 nucleotides: TGTGCCAGCAGTGAATACAGGGAATCTCAGCCCCAGCATTTT.

The chain uses TRBV2 and TRBJ2-3, with D possibly TRBD2 on 6 matching bases. Trimming cost V 8 bases and J 0 bases, with 12 bases left between them. Germline loops: CDR1 SNHLY, CDR2 FYNNEI. The CDR3 loop spans 14 amino acids. The chain's CDR3 is CASRAGPSTDTQYF. For the CDR3, the DNA is TGTGCCAGCCGAGCGGGTCCTAGCACAGATACGCAGTATTTT.

This clonotype was seen a few times. This chain's CDR3 is CATSDYRTGANTGELFF. CDR3 DNA: TGTGCCACCAGTGATTACCGGACAGGGGCGAACACCGGGGAGCTGTTTTTT. V and J are TRBV24-1 and TRBJ2-2, with 9 nucleotides matching TRBD1. This CDR3 is built from 17 residues. Germline CDR1 and CDR2: KGHDR and SFDVKD. Losses at the gene ends were 2 bases for V and 0 bases for J; bases not matched to a gene: 3.

The chain is built from TRBV29-1 and TRBJ2-2; 11 nucleotides line up with TRBD2. Germline lookup yields CDR1 SQVTM and CDR2 ANQGSEA. The CDR3 loop spans 16 amino acids. V shed 6 bases, J shed 0 bases, and the junction held 6 bases outside the gene matches. CDR3 residues: CSVGRGLAANTGELFF. The CDR3 DNA reads as TGCAGCGTGGGACGGGGACTAGCGGCGAACACCGGGGAGCTGTTTTTT.

In its sample, this clonotype was seen a few times. V gene TRBV12-3 or TRBV12-4 combines with J gene TRBJ2-7; TRBD1 aligns across 7 bases. Germline trimming cut 6 bases from V and 6 bases from J; bases unmatched to any gene: 14. This CDR3 contains 15 residues. The CDR3 loop is CASSPPTGSFPEQYF. CDR3 coding DNA: TGTGCCAGCAGCCCCCCGACAGGGAGTTTTCCCGAGCAGTACTTC.

This clonotype has at least ten counts. This chain links TRBV5-1 with TRBJ2-1; tentative D call: TRBD2 (5 bases). This CDR3 is built from 15 residues. Trimming removed 0 bases at V and 7 bases at J, with 14 bases between. Germline CDR1 SGHRS, CDR2 YFSETQ. The CDR3 here is CASSLDRGVGNEQFF. The CDR3 DNA reads as TGCGCCAGCAGCTTGGATCGGGGAGTCGGTAATGAGCAGTTCTTC.

This clonotype has a count of ten or more. The V gene is TRBV5-5, the J gene TRBJ2-1; D is unclear. V shed 1 base and J shed 6 bases, with 8 bases lying between them. The CDR3 sequence is 13 residues long. In germline, CDR1 is SGHKS, CDR2 YYEKEE (reference sequence). This chain's CDR3 is CASSLFALNEQFF. CDR3 DNA: TGTGCCAGCAGCTTGTTCGCGCTCAATGAGCAGTTCTTC.

This chain connects TRBV29-1 to TRBJ1-1, with TRBD1 matching over 10 bases. The germline gives CDR1 SQVTM, CDR2 ANQGSEA. This CDR3 comprises 13 residues. Trimming cost V 7 bases and J 4 bases; bases outside gene matches: 6. In DNA, the CDR3 is TGCAGCGCTGACAGGGGGCTAAGCACTGAAGCTTTCTTT. Amino acid sequence: CSADRGLSTEAFF.

This rearrangement joins TRBV6-2 or TRBV6-3 to TRBJ1-1; D gene unclear. This CDR3 is built from 13 residues. V was clipped by 5 bases and J by 9 bases, with 16 bases between them. Germline V gives CDR1 MNHEY, CDR2 SVGEGT. DNA for the CDR3: TGTGCCAGCAGTCCCTCGACTCCCAGCCAAGCTTTCTTT. This sequence encodes CASSPSTPSQAFF.

At least ten counts were recorded for this clonotype. V and J are TRBV10-2 and TRBJ1-2; 7 nucleotides agree with TRBD1. The CDR3 is made up of 13 amino acids. The V gene end was trimmed by 3 bases and the J gene end by 4 bases; junction bases not matched to a gene: 2. CDR1 is WSHSY, CDR2 SAAADI, per germline. CDR3 sequence reads: CASSEGDSYGYTF. CDR3 in DNA: TGCGCCAGCAGTGAAGGGGACAGCTATGGCTACACCTTC.

The chain combines TRBV9 with TRBJ2-5, with 7 bases that match TRBD1. The length of the CDR3 is 16 residues. The germline gives CDR1 SGDLS, CDR2 YYNGEE. The V segment lost 3 bases and the J segment 3 bases; nucleotides outside the gene matches: 11. The CDR3 DNA sequence: TGTGCCAGCAGCGCTACCCAGGGGGTGAGGGAAGAGACCCAGTACTTC. It codes for CASSATQGVREETQYF.

This clonotype was picked up many times. This CDR3 reads CASSEVRSISSGYTF. CDR3 bases: TGTGCCAGCAGTGAAGTACGGTCGATCTCTAGTGGCTACACCTTC. This chain connects TRBV2 to TRBJ1-2, with D unclear. Germline V gives CDR1 SNHLY, CDR2 FYNNEI. V was trimmed by 1 base and J by 7 bases, leaving 16 bases between them. The CDR3 contains 15 residues.

As to this clonotype: Given a much more abundant clone one base away, this may be a read error. The gene calls are TRBV13 and TRBJ2-3, with D tentatively TRBD2 (5 bases). Per the germline V gene, CDR1 is PRHDT and CDR2 is FYEKMQ (reference sequence). The CDR3 has 15 residues. The CDR3 is CASSLGVGLTDTHYF. DNA of the CDR3: TGTGCCAGCAGCTTAGGGGTAGGACTCACAGATACGCACTATTTT.

The chain employs TRBV27 and TRBJ2-1, with TRBD1 matching over 10 bases. The germline V gene has CDR1 MNHEY and CDR2 SMNVEV (reference sequence). This CDR3 region has 18 residues. After removal of 1 base from V and 4 bases from J, the junction contained 10 bases not matched to a gene. Here the CDR3 DNA reads TGTGCCAGCAGTTTATACGACAGGGGGCGTCCAGGTTACAATGAGCAGTTCTTC. The encoded protein is CASSLYDRGRPGYNEQFF.

This clonotype has a count of ten or more. This chain connects TRBV7-8 to TRBJ2-4; 7 nucleotides agree with TRBD2. The CDR3 runs to 17 residues. Germline CDR1 SGHVS, CDR2 FQNEAQ. The trim removed 5 bases at V and 6 bases at J, leaving 16 bases unmatched. CDR3 in DNA: TGTGCCAGCAGCCCAAACGTCACCCCGGGCGGGGGAAACATTCAGTACTTC. It is translated as CASSPNVTPGGGNIQYF.

This clonotype has a count of ten or more. This chain links TRBV4-1 with TRBJ1-6; D not certain. The V gene's germline CDR1 is MGHRA and CDR2 YSYEKL. The V end lost 0 bases, the J end lost 8 bases, and 14 bases lay between the germline ends. CDR3 size: 16 residues. The CDR3 region is CASSQDADAWDSPLHF. The CDR3 nucleotides are TGCGCCAGCAGCCAAGATGCCGATGCCTGGGATTCACCCCTCCACTTT.

This clonotype showed up many times. J is TRBJ2-1 and V is TRBV3-1; 7 nucleotides agree with TRBD2. Germline CDR1 reads LGHDT; CDR2 reads YNNKEL (reference sequence). CDR3 length: 17 amino acids. Trimming removed 4 bases from V and 3 bases from J; junction bases left unmatched: 12. This CDR3 is CASSPWGEGGGYNEQFF. DNA of the CDR3: TGTGCCAGCAGCCCCTGGGGGGAAGGCGGGGGCTACAATGAGCAGTTCTTC.

This clonotype appeared many times. This sequence joins TRBV3-1 and TRBJ2-2; 7 bases map to TRBD2. V lost 4 bases, J lost 6 bases, and 11 bases stayed unmatched. CDR3 length equals 16 residues. Germline lookup yields CDR1 LGHDT and CDR2 YNNKEL (reference sequence). CDR3 coding DNA: TGTGCCAGCAGCCTCCAAAATGCGGGAGTCTCCGGGGAGCTGTTTTTT. It translates to CASSLQNAGVSGELFF.